The rows below give T cell receptor beta chains drawn from one sample of a study of blood T cell repertoires in COVID-19. The protocol was immunoSEQ multiplex PCR, while the TCRdb copy is restricted to in-frame clones and leaves out a portion. The table lists roughly 130,000 clones, more than 70% of them singletons. The sequenced sample consisted of peripheral blood. The receptor source for this set is a man between 65 and 85 years old with acute or convalescent COVID-19. CDR3s include the opening cysteine and the closing phenylalanine or tryptophan. The size field is filled for only some rows; it gives once, few, many or a size class.

TRBJ1-4 | TRBV7-6 | few | CASSVERGFNEKLFF
TRBJ1-4 | TRBV19 | NA | CASSIFAGNEKLFF
TRBJ1-1 | TRBV10-3 | NA | CAISEDRDTQEAFF
TRBJ2-7 | TRBV6-6 | once | CASSYSDSSYEQYF
TRBJ1-1 | TRBV19 | NA | CASNHRQGMSTEAFF
TRBJ1-4 | TRBV18 | NA | CASSRRGQGNEKLFF
TRBJ1-2 | TRBV19 | NA | CASREQGSNYGYTF
TRBJ1-6 | TRBV21-1 | NA | CASVQGAGDSPLHF
TRBJ2-5 | TRBV18 | NA | CASSQRQGAETQYF
TRBJ1-5 | TRBV19 | NA | CASNDDTEQPQHF
TRBJ2-3 | TRBV2 | NA | CASSWDSGGTDTQYF
TRBJ2-3 | TRBV5-1 | NA | CASSFSGGTIDTQYF
TRBJ1-1 | TRBV5-1 | few | CASSPSRDKAFF
TRBJ1-1 | TRBV28 | few | CASRSTGNTEAFF
TRBJ2-1 | TRBV5-1 | NA | CASSLAGVLYSYNEQFF
TRBJ1-1 | TRBV28 | NA | CASSLLSGGVNTEAFF
TRBJ2-2 | TRBV19 | once | CASSISRNTGELFF
TRBJ2-1 | TRBV5-5 | NA | CASSLADPGSEQFF
TRBJ1-1 | TRBV19 | NA | CASTGNTEAFF
TRBJ2-1 | TRBV5-1 | once | CASSAFSHEQFF
TRBJ2-3 | TRBV5-6 | NA | CASTPGLEFSTDTQYF
TRBJ1-2 | TRBV18 | NA | CASSASGTAYGYTF
TRBJ1-3 | TRBV7-9 | NA | CASSLGGWGASGNTIYF
TRBJ1-2 | TRBV5-4 | NA | CASSRDGEFSYGYTF
TRBJ1-2 | TRBV5-6 | NA | CASSLALAADYGYTF
TRBJ2-1 | TRBV4-2 | NA | CASSQAISANNEQFF
TRBJ1-4 | TRBV4-2 | NA | CASSPGSGGNNEKLFF
TRBJ1-1 | TRBV4-1 | few | CASSPLRGRGYILNTEAFF
TRBJ2-1 | TRBV6-1 | NA | CASSVRAGGSNEQFF
TRBJ1-2 | TRBV15 | NA | CATSSGEIHQGYTF
TRBJ1-1 | TRBV5-1 | few | CASRGTGIDTEAFF
TRBJ2-5 | TRBV3-1/TRBV3-2 | NA | CASSQDRGGGALETQYF
TRBJ2-3 | TRBV7-3 | NA | CASPGQGIDTQYF
TRBJ2-6 | TRBV19 | few | CASSSSGQGSSGANVLTF
TRBJ2-3 | TRBV29-1 | NA | CSARGGSSGSTDTQYF
TRBJ1-1 | TRBV2 | NA | CASRETVNTEAFF
TRBJ2-3 | TRBV1 | NA | CTSSRGSGGLSTDTQYF
TRBJ2-7 | TRBV25-1 | NA | CASSETGDRDYEQYF
TRBJ1-5 | TRBV19 | NA | CASADMGYQPQHF
TRBJ2-5 | TRBV6-4 | NA | CASSKTGHPQETQYF
TRBJ1-2 | TRBV6-5 | NA | CASKVGGNYGYTF
TRBJ2-7 | TRBV11-3 | NA | CASSLIGDEQYF
TRBJ1-1 | TRBV5-8 | NA | CASSLRSGISEAFF
TRBJ2-7 | TRBV7-9 | few | CASSLSGQEAQYF
TRBJ2-1 | TRBV7-6 | NA | CASSLALGRGFNNEQFF
TRBJ1-6 | TRBV5-6 | NA | CASSLGTGTAYNSPLHF
TRBJ2-7 | TRBV10-2 | once | CASRLSSGGFYEQYF
TRBJ1-1 | TRBV5-5 | many | CASSEDRDTEAFF
TRBJ2-7 | TRBV19 | NA | CASSMGTSGYEQYF